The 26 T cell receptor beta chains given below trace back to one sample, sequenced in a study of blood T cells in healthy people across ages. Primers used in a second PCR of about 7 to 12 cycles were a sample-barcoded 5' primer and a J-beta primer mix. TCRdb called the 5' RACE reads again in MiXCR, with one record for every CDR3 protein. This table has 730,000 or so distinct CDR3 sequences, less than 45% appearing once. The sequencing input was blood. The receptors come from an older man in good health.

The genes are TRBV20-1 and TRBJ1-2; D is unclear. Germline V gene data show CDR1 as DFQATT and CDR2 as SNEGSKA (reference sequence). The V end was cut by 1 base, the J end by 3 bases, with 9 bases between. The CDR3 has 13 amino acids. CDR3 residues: CSARAPSDYGYTF. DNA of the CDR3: TGCAGTGCTAGAGCCCCCTCGGACTATGGCTACACCTTC.

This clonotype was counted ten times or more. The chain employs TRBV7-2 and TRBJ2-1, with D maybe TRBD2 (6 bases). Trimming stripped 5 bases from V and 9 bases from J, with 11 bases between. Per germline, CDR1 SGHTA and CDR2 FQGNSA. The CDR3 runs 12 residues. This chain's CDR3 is CASSLLAIEQFF. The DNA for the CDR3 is TGTGCCAGCAGCCTTCTAGCGATTGAGCAGTTCTTC.

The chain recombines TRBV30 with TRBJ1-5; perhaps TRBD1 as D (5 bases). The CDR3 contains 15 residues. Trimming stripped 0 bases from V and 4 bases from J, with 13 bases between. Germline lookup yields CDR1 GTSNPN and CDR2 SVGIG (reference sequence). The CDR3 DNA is TGTGCCTGGAGTGTACCGGGACTGAAAAATCAGCCCCAGCATTTT. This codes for CAWSVPGLKNQPQHF.

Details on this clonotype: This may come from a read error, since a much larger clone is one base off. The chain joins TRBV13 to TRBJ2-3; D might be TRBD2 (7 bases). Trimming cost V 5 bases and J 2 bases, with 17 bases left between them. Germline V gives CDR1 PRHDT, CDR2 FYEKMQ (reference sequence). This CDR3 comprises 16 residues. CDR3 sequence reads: CASSLRGGRDTDTQYF. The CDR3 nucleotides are TGTGCCAGCAGCCTGAGAGGGGGGAGGGACACAGATACGCAGTATTTT.

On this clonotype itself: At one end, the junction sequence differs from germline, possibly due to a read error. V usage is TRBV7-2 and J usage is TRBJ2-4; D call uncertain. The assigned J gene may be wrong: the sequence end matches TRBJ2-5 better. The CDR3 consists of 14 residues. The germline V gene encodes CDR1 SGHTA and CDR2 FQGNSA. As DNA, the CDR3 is TGTGCCGGCAGCCAACACGCAAATCGGGAGACCCAGTACTTC. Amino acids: CAGSQHANRETQYF.

The CDR3 DNA reads TGTGCCAGCAGCCAAGCCGAGACAGGTGGGGATACGCAGTATTTT. Protein: CASSQAETGGDTQYF. The chain employs TRBV6-2 or TRBV6-3 and TRBJ2-3, with D possibly being TRBD1 (6 bases). V was clipped by 6 bases and J by 6 bases, with 19 bases between them. CDR1 and CDR2 (germline): MNHEY, SVGEGT. The CDR3 length is 15 residues.

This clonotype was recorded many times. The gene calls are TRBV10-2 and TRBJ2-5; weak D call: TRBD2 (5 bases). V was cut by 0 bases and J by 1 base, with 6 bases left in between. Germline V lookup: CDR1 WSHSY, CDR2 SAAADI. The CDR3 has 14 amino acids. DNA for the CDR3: TGCGCCAGCAGTGAGTCGGGAGTCCAAGAGACCCAGTACTTC. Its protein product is CASSESGVQETQYF.

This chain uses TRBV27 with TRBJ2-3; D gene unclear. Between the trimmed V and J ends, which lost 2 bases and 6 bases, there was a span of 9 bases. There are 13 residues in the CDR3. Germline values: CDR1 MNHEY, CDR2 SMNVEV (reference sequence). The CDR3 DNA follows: TGTGCCAGCAGTTTAATAGGGTTGGATACGCAGTATTTT. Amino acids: CASSLIGLDTQYF.

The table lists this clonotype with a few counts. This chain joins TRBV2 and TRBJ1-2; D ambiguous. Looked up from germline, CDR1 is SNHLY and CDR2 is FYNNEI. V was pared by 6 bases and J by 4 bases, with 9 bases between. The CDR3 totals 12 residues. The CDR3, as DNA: TGTGCCAGCAGGTCCTATAGCTATGGCTACACCTTC. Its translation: CASRSYSYGYTF.

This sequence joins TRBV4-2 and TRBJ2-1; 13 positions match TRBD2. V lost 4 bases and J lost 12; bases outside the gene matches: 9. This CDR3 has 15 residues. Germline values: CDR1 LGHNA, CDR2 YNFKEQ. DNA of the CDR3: TGTGCCAGCAGCCCCGGGACTAGCGGGGACCTACGGCAGTTCTTC. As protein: CASSPGTSGDLRQFF.

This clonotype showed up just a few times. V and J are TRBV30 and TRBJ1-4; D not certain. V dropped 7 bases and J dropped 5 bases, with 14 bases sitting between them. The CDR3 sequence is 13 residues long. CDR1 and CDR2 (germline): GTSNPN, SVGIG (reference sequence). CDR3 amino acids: CAYTGPPNEKLFF. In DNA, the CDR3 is TGTGCCTACACCGGGCCTCCGAATGAAAAACTGTTTTTT.

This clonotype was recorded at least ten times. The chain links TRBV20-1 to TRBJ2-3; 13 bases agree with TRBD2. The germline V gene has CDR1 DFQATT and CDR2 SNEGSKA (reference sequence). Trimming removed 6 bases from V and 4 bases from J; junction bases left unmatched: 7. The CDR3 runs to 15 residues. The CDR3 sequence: CSALRTSGSSDTQYF. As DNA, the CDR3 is TGCAGTGCCTTAAGGACTAGCGGGAGTTCAGATACGCAGTATTTT.

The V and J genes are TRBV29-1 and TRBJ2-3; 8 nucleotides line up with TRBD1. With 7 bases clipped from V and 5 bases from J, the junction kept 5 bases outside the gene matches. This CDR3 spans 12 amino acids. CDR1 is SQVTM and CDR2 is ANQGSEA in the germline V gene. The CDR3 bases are TGCAGCGGGGGGACAGGAAAAGATACGCAGTATTTT. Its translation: CSGGTGKDTQYF.

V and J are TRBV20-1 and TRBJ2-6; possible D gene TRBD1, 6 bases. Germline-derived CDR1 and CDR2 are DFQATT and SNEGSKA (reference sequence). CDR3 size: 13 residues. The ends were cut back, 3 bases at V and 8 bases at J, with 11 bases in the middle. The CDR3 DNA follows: TGCAGTGCTAGGAGGACAGAAACCAACGTCCTGACTTTC. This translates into CSARRTETNVLTF.

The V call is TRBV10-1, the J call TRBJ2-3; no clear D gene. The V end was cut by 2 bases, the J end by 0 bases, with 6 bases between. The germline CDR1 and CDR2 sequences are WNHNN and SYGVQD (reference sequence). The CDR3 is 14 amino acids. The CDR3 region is CASSESLSTDTQYF. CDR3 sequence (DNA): TGCGCCAGCAGTGAGAGCCTCAGCACAGATACGCAGTATTTT.

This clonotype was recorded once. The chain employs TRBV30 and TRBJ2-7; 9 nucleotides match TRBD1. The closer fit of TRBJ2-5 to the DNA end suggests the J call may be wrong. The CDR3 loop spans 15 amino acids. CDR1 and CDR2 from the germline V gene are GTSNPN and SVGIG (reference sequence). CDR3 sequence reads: CAWKGGYRGLETQYF. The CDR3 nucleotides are TGTGCCTGGAAGGGGGGGTACAGGGGGCTGGAGACCCAGTACTTC.

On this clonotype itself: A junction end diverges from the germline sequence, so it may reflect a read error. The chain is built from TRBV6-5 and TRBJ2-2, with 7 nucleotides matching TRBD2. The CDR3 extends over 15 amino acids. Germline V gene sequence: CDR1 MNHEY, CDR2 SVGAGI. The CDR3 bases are TGTGCCAGCCGTTTTGGTCGCGGGAGTCCCGGGGGGCTGTTTTTT. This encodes CASRFGRGSPGGLFF.

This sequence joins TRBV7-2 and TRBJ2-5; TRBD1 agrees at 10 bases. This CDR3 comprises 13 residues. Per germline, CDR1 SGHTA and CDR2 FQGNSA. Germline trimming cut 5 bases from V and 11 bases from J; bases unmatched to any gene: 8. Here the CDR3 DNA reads TGTGCCAGCAGCGGAAGGACAGGGGGAGTGCAGTACTTC. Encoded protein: CASSGRTGGVQYF.

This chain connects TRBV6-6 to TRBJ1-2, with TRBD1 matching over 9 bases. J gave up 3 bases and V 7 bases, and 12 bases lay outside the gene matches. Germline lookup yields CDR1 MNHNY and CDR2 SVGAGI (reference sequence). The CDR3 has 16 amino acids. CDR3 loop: CASTTFNRGQDYGYTF. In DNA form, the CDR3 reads TGTGCCAGCACTACTTTTAACAGGGGGCAAGACTATGGCTACACCTTC.

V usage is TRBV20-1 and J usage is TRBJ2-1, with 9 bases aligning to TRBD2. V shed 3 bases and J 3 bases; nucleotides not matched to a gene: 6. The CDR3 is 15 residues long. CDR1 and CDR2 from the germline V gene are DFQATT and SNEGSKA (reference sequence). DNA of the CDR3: TGCAGTGCTAGGGATCGACTAGCGGTCTACAATGAGCAGTTCTTC. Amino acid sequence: CSARDRLAVYNEQFF.

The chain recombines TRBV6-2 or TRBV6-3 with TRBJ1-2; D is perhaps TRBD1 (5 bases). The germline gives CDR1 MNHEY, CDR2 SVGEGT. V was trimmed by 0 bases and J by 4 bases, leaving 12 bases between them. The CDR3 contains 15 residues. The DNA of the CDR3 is TGTGCCAGCAGTTACTCTGGCAGGAGGGGCTATGGCTACACCTTC. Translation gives CASSYSGRRGYGYTF.

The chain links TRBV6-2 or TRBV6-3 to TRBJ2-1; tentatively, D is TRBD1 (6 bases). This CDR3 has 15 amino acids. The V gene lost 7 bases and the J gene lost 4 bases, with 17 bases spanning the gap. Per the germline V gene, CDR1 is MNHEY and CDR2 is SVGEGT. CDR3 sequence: CASTPLETGYNEQFF. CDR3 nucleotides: TGTGCCAGCACACCGCTAGAGACAGGTTACAATGAGCAGTTCTTC.

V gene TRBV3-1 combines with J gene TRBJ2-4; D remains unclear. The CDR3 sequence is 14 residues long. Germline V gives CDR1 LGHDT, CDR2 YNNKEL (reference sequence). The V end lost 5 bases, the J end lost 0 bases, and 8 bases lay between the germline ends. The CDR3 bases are TGTGCCAGCAGCGGACGGGCAGCCAAAAACATTCAGTACTTC. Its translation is CASSGRAAKNIQYF. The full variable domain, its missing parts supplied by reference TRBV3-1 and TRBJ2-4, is DTAVSQTPKYLVTQMGNDKSIKCEQNLGHDTMYWYKQDSKKFLKIMFSYNNKELIINETVPNRFSPKSPDKAHLNLHINSLELGDSAVYFCASSGRAAKNIQYFGAGTRLSVL.

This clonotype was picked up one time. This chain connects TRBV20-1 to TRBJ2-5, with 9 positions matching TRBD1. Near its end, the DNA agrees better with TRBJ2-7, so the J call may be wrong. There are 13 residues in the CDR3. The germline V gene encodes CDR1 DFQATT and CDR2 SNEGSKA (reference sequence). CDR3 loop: CSATTGGQNEQYF. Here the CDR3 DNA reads TGCAGTGCCACGACAGGGGGTCAGAACGAGCAGTACTTC.

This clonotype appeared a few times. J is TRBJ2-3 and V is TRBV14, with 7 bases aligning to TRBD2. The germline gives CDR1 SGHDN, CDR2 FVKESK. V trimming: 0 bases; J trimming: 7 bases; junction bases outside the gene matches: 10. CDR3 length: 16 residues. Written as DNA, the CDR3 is TGTGCCAGCAGCCAAGAGGATGCAGCGGGGCTTAATACGCAGTATTTT. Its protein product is CASSQEDAAGLNTQYF.

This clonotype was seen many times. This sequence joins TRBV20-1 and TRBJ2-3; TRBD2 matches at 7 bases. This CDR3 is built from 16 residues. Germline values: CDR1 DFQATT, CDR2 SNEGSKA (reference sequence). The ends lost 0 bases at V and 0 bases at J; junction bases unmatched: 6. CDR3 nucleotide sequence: TGCAGTGCTAGAGATCTCGGGAGGTTTAGCACAGATACGCAGTATTTT. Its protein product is CSARDLGRFSTDTQYF.